Presented here are 29 T cell receptor beta chains from one specimen sequenced in a study of shared clonotypes between healthy human individuals. Profiled with immunoSEQ multiplex PCR; TCRdb holds only in-frame clones, not every one. The sample holds some 2.4 million clones; 80% to 95% are singletons and the top ten take about 0.34%. The sequenced sample consisted of naive CD4+ T cells from PBMCs. Described subset: CD45RA+ positively selected. These receptors came from a man between 18 and 35 years old in good health. Some clones in this sample may be carry-over from other donors' samples.

V is TRBV9 and J is TRBJ1-3, with D unresolved. This CDR3 region has 16 residues. V dropped 1 base and J dropped 8 bases, with 19 bases sitting between them. CDR1 and CDR2 (germline): SGDLS, YYNGEE. Here the CDR3 DNA reads TGTGCCAGCAGCGTATATTCGGCGGCCGGAGTGGACACCATATATTTT. It is translated as CASSVYSAAGVDTIYF.

This clone was recorded once. The chain combines TRBV14 with TRBJ2-7, with D tentatively TRBD1 or TRBD2 (5 bases each). V lost 4 bases and J 0 bases, leaving 13 bases between the germline ends. The V gene's germline CDR1 is SGHDN and CDR2 FVKESK. CDR3 size: 15 residues. The CDR3 sequence: CASSRDGMSSYEQYF. The CDR3, as DNA: TGTGCCAGCAGCCGGGACGGGATGAGCTCCTACGAGCAGTACTTC. The full variable domain, completed using reference TRBV14 and TRBJ2-7, is EAGVTQFPSHSVIEKGQTVTLRCDPISGHDNLYWYRRVMGKEIKFLLHFVKESKQDESGMPNNRFLAERTGGTYSTLKVQPAELEDSGVYFCASSRDGMSSYEQYFGPGTRLTVT.

V usage is TRBV19 and J usage is TRBJ1-1, with TRBD1 matching over 8 bases. Trimming cost V 7 bases and J 1 base; bases outside gene matches: 8. Germline CDR1 and CDR2: LNHDA and SQIVND (reference sequence). CDR3 size: 15 residues. The CDR3 here is CASTRQGAGNTEAFF. Here the CDR3 DNA reads TGTGCCAGTACTCGGCAGGGGGCAGGGAACACTGAAGCTTTCTTT.

CDR3 in amino acids: CASSSTTGNEKLFF. CDR3 bases: TGTGCCAGCAGTTCAACGACAGGGAATGAAAAACTGTTTTTT. The chain links TRBV6-5 to TRBJ1-4, with 7 bases identical to TRBD1. Germline V gene lookup returns CDR1 MNHEY and CDR2 SVGAGI. The CDR3 is 14 amino acids. V shed 4 bases, J shed 5 bases, and the junction held 4 bases outside the gene matches.

This sequence joins TRBV7-9 and TRBJ2-1; D is unresolved. V lost 6 bases and J lost 10, with 25 bases in between. Germline lookup yields CDR1 SEHNR and CDR2 FQNEAQ (reference sequence). The CDR3 covers 16 residues. CDR3 protein: CASSLKGNGPRWEQFF. DNA for the CDR3: TGTGCCAGCAGTCTAAAGGGCAACGGCCCAAGGTGGGAGCAGTTCTTC.

The chain combines TRBV29-1 with TRBJ1-2; tentative D call: TRBD1 (5 bases). Germline V gene lookup returns CDR1 SQVTM and CDR2 ANQGSEA. The CDR3 runs 12 residues. CDR3 amino acids: CRAEGQDYGYTF. CDR3 coding DNA: TGCAGGGCGGAGGGGCAGGACTATGGCTACACCTTC.

The chain joins TRBV29-1 to TRBJ2-1, with a weak D call TRBD2 (5 bases). V was pared by 7 bases and J by 6 bases, with 10 bases between. Germline V gene data show CDR1 as SQVTM and CDR2 as ANQGSEA. This CDR3 spans 11 amino acids. The CDR3: CSASPSNEQFF. DNA for the CDR3: TGCAGCGCTAGCCCCTCCAATGAGCAGTTCTTC.

The V and J genes are TRBV5-1 and TRBJ2-2, with 7 bases aligning to TRBD2. J lost 5 bases, V lost 0 bases, and 7 bases had no gene match. The germline V gene encodes CDR1 SGHRS and CDR2 YFSETQ. The CDR3 runs 16 residues. The CDR3 sequence is CASSLVSGPTTGELFF. The CDR3 nucleotides are TGCGCCAGCAGCTTGGTTAGCGGGCCCACAACCGGGGAGCTGTTTTTT.

This clone is a singleton in its sample. The gene calls are TRBV7-3 and TRBJ2-2, with D possibly matching TRBD2 (5 bases). Germline CDR1 is SGHTA and CDR2 is FQGTGA. V lost 1 base to trimming and J lost 4 bases, with 13 bases between them. The CDR3 sequence is 16 residues long. The CDR3 DNA sequence: TGTGCCAGCAGCTTAAACGGGGTTAGGACCACCGGGGAGCTGTTTTTT. Amino acids: CASSLNGVRTTGELFF.

This chain joins TRBV10-3 and TRBJ2-1; 12 bases map to TRBD2. The CDR3 covers 15 residues. V lost 6 bases to trimming and J lost 8 bases; unmatched junction nucleotides: 8. Germline assignment: CDR1 ENHRY and CDR2 SYGVKD. The CDR3 sequence: CAISPRTSGNHEQFF. The DNA of the CDR3 is TGTGCCATCAGCCCCAGGACTAGCGGGAACCATGAGCAGTTCTTC.

The chain links TRBV28 to TRBJ2-1; 7 bases are a match to TRBD2. Germline V gene data show CDR1 as MDHEN and CDR2 as SYDVKM. The CDR3 has 16 residues. With 4 bases clipped from V and 8 bases from J, the junction kept 14 bases outside the gene matches. DNA of the CDR3: TGTGCCAGCAGTTCCTCTGAGGCGGGAGTGCTATATGAGCAGTTCTTC. Residues: CASSSSEAGVLYEQFF.

This clone was detected only a few times. The J gene is TRBJ2-5, the V gene TRBV5-1; TRBD2 matches 8 bases. Germline V CDR1 and CDR2: SGHRS, YFSETQ. V was pared by 0 bases and J by 5 bases, with 6 bases of the junction left unmatched. CDR3 size: 15 residues. The CDR3 nucleotides are TGCGCCAGCAGCTTGGGAGCGGGAGTGGAGGAGACCCAGTACTTC. Its protein product is CASSLGAGVEETQYF.

This chain joins TRBV6-6 and TRBJ1-1, with a tentative D call TRBD1 (6 bases). Germline CDR1 MNHNY, CDR2 SVGAGI (reference sequence). V lost 2 bases to trimming and J lost 1 base, with 11 bases between them. The CDR3 runs to 15 residues. This CDR3 reads CASSYKLTGNTEAFF. For the CDR3, the DNA is TGTGCCAGCAGTTACAAATTGACAGGGAACACTGAAGCTTTCTTT.

The chain couples TRBV9 to TRBJ2-5, with 8 bases aligning to TRBD2. The V segment lost 0 bases and the J segment 3 bases; nucleotides outside the gene matches: 7. Per the germline V gene, CDR1 is SGDLS and CDR2 is YYNGEE. The CDR3 has 16 residues. CDR3 DNA sequence: TGTGCCAGCAGCGTAGGTCGCTACGGGAGGGAAGAGACCCAGTACTTC. Translated: CASSVGRYGREETQYF.

This chain joins TRBV6-5 and TRBJ1-1; 10 bases map to TRBD1. This CDR3 has 15 residues. Germline V gene sequence: CDR1 MNHEY, CDR2 SVGAGI. V gave up 5 bases and J gave up 1 base; unmatched junction bases: 4. Written as DNA, the CDR3 is TGTGCCAGCAGTATGACAGGGGGCCAGAACACTGAAGCTTTCTTT. Encoded protein: CASSMTGGQNTEAFF.

Comment on this clone: This sample also contains other DNA sequences that code for the same CDR3. The chain recombines TRBV5-1 with TRBJ2-3; 12 nucleotides agree with TRBD2. The ends lost 4 bases at V and 4 bases at J; junction bases unmatched: 4. CDR1 and CDR2 (germline): SGHRS, YFSETQ. The CDR3 has 15 amino acids. Here the CDR3 DNA reads TGCGCCAGCAGCCTCGGACTAGCGGGACCAGATACGCAGTATTTT. Amino acids: CASSLGLAGPDTQYF.

The rearrangement uses TRBV30 and TRBJ2-5; no clear D. This CDR3 has 14 amino acids. Germline V gene data show CDR1 as GTSNPN and CDR2 as SVGIG (reference sequence). The germline V and J ends were trimmed by 0 bases and 4 bases, with 12 bases remaining between them. The CDR3, as DNA: TGTGCCTGGAGTGTATCCCCGTTGGGAGAGACCCAGTACTTC. Translated, it gives CAWSVSPLGETQYF.

The chain links TRBV5-4 to TRBJ2-1, with TRBD2 matching 14 bases. This CDR3 comprises 16 residues. The germline V gene has CDR1 SGHNT and CDR2 YYREEE (reference sequence). Trimming cost V 4 bases and J 8 bases; bases outside gene matches: 8. DNA for the CDR3: TGTGCCAGCAGCGCCGGGACTAGCGGGAGTATATATGAGCAGTTCTTC. Translating gives CASSAGTSGSIYEQFF.

The J gene is TRBJ2-7, the V gene TRBV6-4; D unclear. V lost 7 bases to trimming and J lost 5 bases, with 15 bases between them. Germline values: CDR1 MRHNA, CDR2 SNTAGT. The CDR3 runs 13 residues. In DNA form, the CDR3 reads TGTGCCAGCACATCCGCCGGCAGTCACGAGCAGTACTTC. It encodes CASTSAGSHEQYF.

The rearrangement links TRBV5-1 to TRBJ2-3; possibly TRBD2 for D (6 bases). V dropped 1 base and J dropped 5 bases, with 11 bases sitting between them. The germline CDR1 and CDR2 sequences are SGHRS and YFSETQ. The CDR3 runs to 14 residues. In nucleotides, the CDR3 is TGCGCCAGCAGCTTGATGCCAGCGGGAGATACGCAGTATTTT. Its translation is CASSLMPAGDTQYF.

Details on this clone: Within the sample, other DNA sequences also encode this same CDR3. V and J are TRBV6-5 and TRBJ2-7; a possible D gene is TRBD1 (6 bases). In germline, CDR1 is MNHEY, CDR2 SVGAGI. This CDR3 is built from 15 residues. Trimming left V 0 bases short and J 3 bases short, with 12 bases between. The CDR3 spells CASSYSSGGSYEQYF. Written as DNA, the CDR3 is TGTGCCAGCAGTTACTCGAGTGGGGGCAGCTACGAGCAGTACTTC.

This chain links TRBV7-3 with TRBJ2-1; TRBD2 matches at 10 bases. Germline V lookup: CDR1 SGHTA, CDR2 FQGTGA. CDR3 length: 15 residues. J was trimmed by 5 bases and V by 5 bases; bases with no gene match: 6. In DNA, the CDR3 is TGTGCCAGCAGCGCCGGGACTAGCGTCCACAATGAGCAGTTCTTC. Residues: CASSAGTSVHNEQFF.

This chain uses TRBV9 with TRBJ2-1; D is undetermined. Between the trimmed V and J ends, which lost 0 bases and 2 bases, there was a span of 9 bases. Per germline, CDR1 SGDLS and CDR2 YYNGEE. The CDR3 is made up of 15 amino acids. The CDR3 nucleotides are TGTGCCAGCAGCGTAGCCCCTACTCCCTACAATGAGCAGTTCTTC. It is translated as CASSVAPTPYNEQFF. Filled out from reference TRBV9 and TRBJ2-1, the complete variable domain reads DSGVTQTPKHLITATGQRVTLRCSPRSGDLSVYWYQQSLDQGLQFLIQYYNGEERAKGNILERFSAQQFPDLHSELNLSSLELGDSALYFCASSVAPTPYNEQFFGPGTRLTVL.

V is TRBV2 and J is TRBJ2-6, with D uncertain. Trimming took 1 base from V and 2 from J, leaving 6 bases between them. Germline CDR1 and CDR2: SNHLY and FYNNEI. CDR3 size: 15 residues. DNA of the CDR3: TGTGCCAGCAGTGAAGGGACCCCTGGGGCCAACGTCCTGACTTTC. This encodes CASSEGTPGANVLTF.

The chain links TRBV9 to TRBJ1-2; 7 positions match TRBD1. Germline V lookup: CDR1 SGDLS, CDR2 YYNGEE. V lost 1 base to trimming and J lost 2 bases; unmatched junction nucleotides: 2. The CDR3 runs 14 residues. CDR3 amino acids: CASSVRGQNYGYTF. In DNA form, the CDR3 reads TGTGCCAGCAGCGTAAGGGGACAGAACTATGGCTACACCTTC.

Only one count was recorded for this clone. V and J are TRBV5-1 and TRBJ2-7; 8 bases are a match to TRBD2. J was trimmed by 3 bases and V by 5 bases; bases with no gene match: 10. Germline V lookup: CDR1 SGHRS, CDR2 YFSETQ. The CDR3 consists of 15 residues. The CDR3 DNA follows: TGCGCCAGCAGATCCCCGGGACTAGAAGTCTACGAGCAGTACTTC. The encoded protein is CASRSPGLEVYEQYF.

This clone was observed once. This chain uses TRBV19 with TRBJ2-5; TRBD2 might be the D (6 bases). Trimming pared 3 bases from V and 9 bases from J, leaving 17 bases between. The CDR3 contains 14 residues. Germline loops: CDR1 LNHDA, CDR2 SQIVND (reference sequence). CDR3 sequence: CASSIGGSGPSQYF. The CDR3 nucleotides read TGTGCCAGTAGTATCGGAGGTAGCGGTCCGTCCCAGTACTTC.

The chain recombines TRBV13 with TRBJ1-5; tentative D call: TRBD1 (5 bases). Trimming took off 5 bases at V and 1 base at J, with 12 bases between the two ends. There are 15 residues in the CDR3. Per germline, CDR1 PRHDT and CDR2 FYEKMQ (reference sequence). Here the CDR3 reads CASSTHRDSNQPQHF. Written as DNA, the CDR3 is TGTGCCAGCAGCACCCACCGGGACAGCAATCAGCCCCAGCATTTT.

The J gene is TRBJ1-2, the V gene TRBV5-1; possible D gene TRBD1, 6 bases. The CDR3 sequence is 15 residues long. Germline V CDR1 and CDR2: SGHRS, YFSETQ. Trimming removed 1 base at V and 3 bases at J, with 13 bases between. CDR3 bases: TGCGCCAGCAGCTTGAGTTGGGGGCCTGACTATGGCTACACCTTC. Residues: CASSLSWGPDYGYTF.